This T cell receptor beta chain was found in a study of CD8+CD57+ T cells in acquired aplastic anemia. Study information: Recorded DNA amounts for sorted CD4+ and CD8+ cells had an average of approximately 3 ug.

There are a few counts of this clonotype. CDR1 ENHRY and CDR2 SYGVKD come from the germline V gene. The V end lost 6 bases, the J end lost 1 base, and 8 bases lay between the germline ends. The CDR3 consists of 13 residues. Selection for sequencing was limited to patients who had shown CD8+CD57+ cell expansion by flow cytometry. It was genomic DNA that served as the template for profiling TCR beta VDJ and CDR3. TCRdb processed the reads anew with MiXCR; each CDR3 protein has one entry. The sample carries just over 200,000 distinct CDR3 sequences, 65% recorded once. The chain recombines TRBV10-3 with TRBJ2-3; tentatively, D is TRBD2 (6 bases). The sequenced sample was sorted CD4+, CD8+, or CD8+CD57+ T cells (not recorded which) from PBMCs. The TCR was taken from a human donor with aplastic anemia. Written as DNA, the CDR3 is TGTGCCATCAGGGCTAGCGGCACAGATACGCAGTATTTT. Its translation is CAIRASGTDTQYF.